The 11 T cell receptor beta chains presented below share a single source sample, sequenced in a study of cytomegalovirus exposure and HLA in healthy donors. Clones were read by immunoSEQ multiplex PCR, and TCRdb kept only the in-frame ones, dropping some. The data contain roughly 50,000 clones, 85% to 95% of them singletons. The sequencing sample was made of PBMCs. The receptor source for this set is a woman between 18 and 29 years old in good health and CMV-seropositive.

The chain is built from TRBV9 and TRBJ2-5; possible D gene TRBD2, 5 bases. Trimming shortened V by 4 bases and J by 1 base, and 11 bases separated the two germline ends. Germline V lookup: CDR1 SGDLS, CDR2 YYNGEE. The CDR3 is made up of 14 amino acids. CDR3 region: CASSPRRCQETQYF. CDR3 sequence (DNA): TGTGCCAGCAGCCCCCGGAGGTGCCAAGAGACCCAGTACTTC.

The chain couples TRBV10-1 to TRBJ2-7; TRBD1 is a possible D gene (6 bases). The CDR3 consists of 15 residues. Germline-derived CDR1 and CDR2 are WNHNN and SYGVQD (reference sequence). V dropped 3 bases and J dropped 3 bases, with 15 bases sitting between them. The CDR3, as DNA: TGCGCCAGCAGTGAAGAGGACAGCGCGTACTACGAGCAGTACTTC. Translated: CASSEEDSAYYEQYF.

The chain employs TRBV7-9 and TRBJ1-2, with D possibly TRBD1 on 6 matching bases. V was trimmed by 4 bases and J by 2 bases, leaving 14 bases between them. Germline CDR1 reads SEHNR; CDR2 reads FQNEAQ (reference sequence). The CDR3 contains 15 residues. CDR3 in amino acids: CASSYGLDSNYGYTF. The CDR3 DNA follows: TGTGCCAGCAGCTATGGGCTGGACAGCAACTATGGCTACACCTTC.

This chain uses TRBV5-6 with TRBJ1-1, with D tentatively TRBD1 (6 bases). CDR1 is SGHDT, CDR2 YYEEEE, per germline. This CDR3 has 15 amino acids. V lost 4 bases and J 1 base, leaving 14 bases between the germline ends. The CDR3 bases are TGTGCCAGCAGCCCGTCGGACAGCTGGAACACTGAAGCTTTCTTT. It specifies CASSPSDSWNTEAFF.

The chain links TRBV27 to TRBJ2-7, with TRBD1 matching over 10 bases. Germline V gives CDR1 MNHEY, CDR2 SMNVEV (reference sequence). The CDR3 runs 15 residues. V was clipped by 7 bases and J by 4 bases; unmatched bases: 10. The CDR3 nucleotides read TGTGCCAGCATTAAAACGGGACAGGGGTGGTACGAGCAGTACTTC. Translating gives CASIKTGQGWYEQYF.

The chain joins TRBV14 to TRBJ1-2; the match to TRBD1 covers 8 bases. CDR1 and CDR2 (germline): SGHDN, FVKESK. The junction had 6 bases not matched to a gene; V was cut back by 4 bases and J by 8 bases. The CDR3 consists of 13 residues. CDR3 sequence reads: CASSPGQGWGYTF. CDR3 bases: TGTGCCAGCAGCCCTGGACAGGGATGGGGCTACACCTTC.

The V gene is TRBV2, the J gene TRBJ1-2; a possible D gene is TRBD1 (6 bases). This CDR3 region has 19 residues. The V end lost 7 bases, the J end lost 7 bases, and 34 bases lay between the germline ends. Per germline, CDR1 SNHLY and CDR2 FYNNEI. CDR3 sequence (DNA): TGTGCCAGCAACCGACGGGGGGACAAAGGAGGTAAGGGGAGGTCTGGCTACACCTTC. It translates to CASNRRGDKGGKGRSGYTF.

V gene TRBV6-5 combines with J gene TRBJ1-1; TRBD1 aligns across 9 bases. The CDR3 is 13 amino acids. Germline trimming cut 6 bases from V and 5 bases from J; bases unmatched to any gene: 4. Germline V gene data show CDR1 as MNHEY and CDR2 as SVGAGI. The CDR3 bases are TGTGCCAGCAGACAGGGGGCGAGGACTGAAGCTTTCTTT. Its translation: CASRQGARTEAFF.

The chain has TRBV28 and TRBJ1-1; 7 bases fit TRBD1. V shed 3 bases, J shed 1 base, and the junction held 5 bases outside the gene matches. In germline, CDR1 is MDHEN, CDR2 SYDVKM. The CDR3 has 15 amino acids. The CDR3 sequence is CASSFLQGKNTEAFF. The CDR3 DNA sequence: TGTGCCAGCAGTTTCCTACAGGGGAAGAACACTGAAGCTTTCTTT.

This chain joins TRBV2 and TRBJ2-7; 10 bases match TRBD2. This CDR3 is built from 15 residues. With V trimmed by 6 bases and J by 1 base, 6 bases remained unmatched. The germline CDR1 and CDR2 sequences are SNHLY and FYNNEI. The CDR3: CASSASGGPSYEQYF. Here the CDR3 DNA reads TGTGCCAGCAGCGCTAGCGGGGGACCTTCCTACGAGCAGTACTTC.

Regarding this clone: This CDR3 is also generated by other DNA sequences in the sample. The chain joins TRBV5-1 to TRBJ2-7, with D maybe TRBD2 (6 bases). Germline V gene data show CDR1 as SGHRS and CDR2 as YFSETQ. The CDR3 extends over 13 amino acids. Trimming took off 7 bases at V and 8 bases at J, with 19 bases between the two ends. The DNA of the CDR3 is TGCGCCAGCGGGCGGACTACCACAATGAAGCAGTACTTC. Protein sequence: CASGRTTTMKQYF.